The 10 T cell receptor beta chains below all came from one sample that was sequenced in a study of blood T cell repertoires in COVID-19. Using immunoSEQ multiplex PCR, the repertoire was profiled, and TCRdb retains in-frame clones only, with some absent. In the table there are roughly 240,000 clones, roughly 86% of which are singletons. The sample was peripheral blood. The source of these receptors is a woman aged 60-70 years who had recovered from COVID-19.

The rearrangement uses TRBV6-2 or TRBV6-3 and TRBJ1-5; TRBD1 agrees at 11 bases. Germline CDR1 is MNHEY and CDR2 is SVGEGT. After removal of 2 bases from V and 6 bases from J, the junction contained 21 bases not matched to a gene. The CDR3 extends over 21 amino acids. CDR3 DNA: TGTGCCAGCAGTTACCGGCCCACGCGCCCAGAAGGGACAGGGGGTGCTCAGCCCCAGCATTTT. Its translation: CASSYRPTRPEGTGGAQPQHF.

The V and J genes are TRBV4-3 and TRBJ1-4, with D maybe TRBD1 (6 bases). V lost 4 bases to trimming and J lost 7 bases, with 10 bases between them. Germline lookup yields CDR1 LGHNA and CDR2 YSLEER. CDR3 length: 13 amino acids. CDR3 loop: CASSLNRVEKLFF. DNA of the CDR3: TGCGCCAGCAGCCTTAACAGGGTTGAAAAACTGTTTTTT.

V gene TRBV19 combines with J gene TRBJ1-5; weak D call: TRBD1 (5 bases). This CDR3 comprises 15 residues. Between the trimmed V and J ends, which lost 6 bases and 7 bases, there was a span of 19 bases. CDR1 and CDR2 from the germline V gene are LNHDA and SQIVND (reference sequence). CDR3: CASSLAVTGDQPQHF. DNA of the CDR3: TGTGCCAGTAGCCTTGCCGTAACAGGAGACCAGCCCCAGCATTTT.

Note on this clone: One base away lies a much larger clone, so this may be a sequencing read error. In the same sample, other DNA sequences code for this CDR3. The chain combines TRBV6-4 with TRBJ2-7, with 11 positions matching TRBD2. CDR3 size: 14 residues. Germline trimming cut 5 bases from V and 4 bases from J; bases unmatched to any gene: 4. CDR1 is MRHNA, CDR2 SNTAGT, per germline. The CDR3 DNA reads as TGTGCCAGCAGTCCCGGGACTAGCGGTTACGAGCAGTACTTC. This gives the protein CASSPGTSGYEQYF.

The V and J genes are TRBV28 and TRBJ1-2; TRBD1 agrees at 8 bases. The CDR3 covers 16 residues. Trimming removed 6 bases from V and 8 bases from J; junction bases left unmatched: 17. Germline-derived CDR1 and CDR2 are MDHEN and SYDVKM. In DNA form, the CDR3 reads TGTGCCAGCAGACCTCGAATCGGACAGGGCGTTGGCGGCTACACCTTC. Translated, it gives CASRPRIGQGVGGYTF.

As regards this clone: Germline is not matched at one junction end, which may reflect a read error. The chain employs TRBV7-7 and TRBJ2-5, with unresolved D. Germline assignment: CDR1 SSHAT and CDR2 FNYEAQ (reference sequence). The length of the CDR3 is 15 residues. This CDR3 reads CASSLSYSSLETQYF. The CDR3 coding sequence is TGTGCTAGCAGCTTATCGTACAGTTCTCTCGAGACCCAGTACTTC.

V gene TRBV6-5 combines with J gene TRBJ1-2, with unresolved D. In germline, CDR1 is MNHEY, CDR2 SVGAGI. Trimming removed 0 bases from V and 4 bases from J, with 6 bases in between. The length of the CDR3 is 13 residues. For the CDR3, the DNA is TGTGCCAGCAGTTACTCGGCCAGCTATGGCTACACCTTC. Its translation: CASSYSASYGYTF.

This chain's CDR3 is CASSLDLSGGVSTDTQYF. The DNA for the CDR3 is TGCGCCAGCAGCTTAGACCTTAGCGGGGGGGTAAGCACAGATACGCAGTATTTT. The chain employs TRBV5-1 and TRBJ2-3, with 11 nucleotides matching TRBD2. This CDR3 region has 18 residues. From germline, CDR1 is SGHRS and CDR2 YFSETQ. V was pared by 2 bases and J by 0 bases, with 8 bases of the junction left unmatched.

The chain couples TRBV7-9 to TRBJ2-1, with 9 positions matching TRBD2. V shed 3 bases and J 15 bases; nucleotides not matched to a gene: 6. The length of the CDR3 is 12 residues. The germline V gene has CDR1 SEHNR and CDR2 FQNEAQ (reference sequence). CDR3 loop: CASSFPGLASFF. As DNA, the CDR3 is TGTGCCAGCAGCTTTCCGGGACTAGCTTCGTTCTTC.

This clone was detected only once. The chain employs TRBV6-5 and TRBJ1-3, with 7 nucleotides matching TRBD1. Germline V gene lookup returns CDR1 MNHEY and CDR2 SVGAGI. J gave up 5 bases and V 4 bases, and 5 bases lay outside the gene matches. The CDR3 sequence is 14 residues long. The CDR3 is CASSLQGPRNTIYF. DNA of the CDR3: TGTGCCAGCAGTTTACAGGGGCCAAGAAACACCATATATTTT.